The subject of this entry is one T cell receptor beta chain. In the original analysis: For nucleated cells, counts were estimated from reference gene primer amplification. Libraries were prepared by immunoSEQ multiplex PCR; TCRdb keeps only in-frame clonotypes and omits some of them. The DNA gave D and trimming, while V, J and clone size come from that table. The sample includes roughly 100,000 clones, around 87% seen only once; the top ten take under 3%. The data stem from a study of blood T cell repertoires in COVID-19. Study summary: COVID-19 samples collected from the United States, Italy and Spain covered acute and convalescent phases. T cells, B-cell-depleted T cells, or PBMCs provided the cDNA or gDNA that served as material.

The germline CDR1 and CDR2 sequences are SGHRS and YFSETQ. The CDR3 runs 15 residues. Trimming took off 3 bases at V and 6 bases at J, with 18 bases between the two ends. This sequence was found in a man aged 50-59 years with active or convalescent COVID-19. The chain carries TRBV5-1 and TRBJ1-2; D is possibly TRBD1 (6 bases). Sequencing was done on a sample of peripheral blood. The CDR3 DNA follows: TGCGCCAGCAGCTGGCAGGGACACACGGACGATGGCTACACCTTC. This encodes CASSWQGHTDDGYTF.